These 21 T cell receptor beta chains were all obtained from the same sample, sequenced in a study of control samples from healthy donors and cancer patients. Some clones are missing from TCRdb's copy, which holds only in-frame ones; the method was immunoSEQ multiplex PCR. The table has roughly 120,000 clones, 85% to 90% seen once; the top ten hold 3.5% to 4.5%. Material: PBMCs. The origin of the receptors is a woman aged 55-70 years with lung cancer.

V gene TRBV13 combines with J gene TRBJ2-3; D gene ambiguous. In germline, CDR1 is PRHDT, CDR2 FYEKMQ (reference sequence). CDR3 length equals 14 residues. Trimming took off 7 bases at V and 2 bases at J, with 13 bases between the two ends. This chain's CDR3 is CASTGPQPTDTQYF. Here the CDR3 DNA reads TGTGCCAGCACCGGCCCCCAGCCCACAGATACGCAGTATTTT.

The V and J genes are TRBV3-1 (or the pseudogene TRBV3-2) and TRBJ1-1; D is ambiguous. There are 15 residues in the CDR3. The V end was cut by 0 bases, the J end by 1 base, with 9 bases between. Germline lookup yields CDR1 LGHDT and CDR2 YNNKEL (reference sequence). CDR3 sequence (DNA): TGTGCCAGCAGCCAAGACCCGGAAAAGAACACTGAAGCTTTCTTT. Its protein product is CASSQDPEKNTEAFF.

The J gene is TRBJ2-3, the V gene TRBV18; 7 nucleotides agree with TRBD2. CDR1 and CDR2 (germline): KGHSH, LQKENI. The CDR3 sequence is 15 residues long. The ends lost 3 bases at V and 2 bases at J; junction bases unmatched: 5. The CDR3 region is CASSPVTSDTDTQYF. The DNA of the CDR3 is TGTGCCAGCTCACCGGTCACTAGCGACACAGATACGCAGTATTTT.

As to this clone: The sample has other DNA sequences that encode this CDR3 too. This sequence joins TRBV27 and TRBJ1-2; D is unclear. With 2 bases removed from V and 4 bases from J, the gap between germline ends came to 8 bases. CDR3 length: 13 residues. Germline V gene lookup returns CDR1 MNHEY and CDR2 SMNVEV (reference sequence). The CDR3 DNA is TGTGCCAGCAGTTTAGCGGGTTCCTATGGCTACACCTTC. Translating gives CASSLAGSYGYTF.

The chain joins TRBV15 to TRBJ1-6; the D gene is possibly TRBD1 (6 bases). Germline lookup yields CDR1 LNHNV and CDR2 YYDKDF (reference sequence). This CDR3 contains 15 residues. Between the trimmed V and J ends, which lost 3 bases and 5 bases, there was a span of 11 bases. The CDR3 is CATSSMQGNNSPLHF. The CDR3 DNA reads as TGTGCCACCAGCAGCATGCAGGGGAATAATTCACCCCTCCACTTT.

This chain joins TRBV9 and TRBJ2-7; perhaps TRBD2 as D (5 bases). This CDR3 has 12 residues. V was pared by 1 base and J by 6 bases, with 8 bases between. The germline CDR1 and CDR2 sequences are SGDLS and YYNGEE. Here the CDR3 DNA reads TGTGCCAGCAGCGTATACGGGATCGAGCAGTACTTC. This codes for CASSVYGIEQYF.

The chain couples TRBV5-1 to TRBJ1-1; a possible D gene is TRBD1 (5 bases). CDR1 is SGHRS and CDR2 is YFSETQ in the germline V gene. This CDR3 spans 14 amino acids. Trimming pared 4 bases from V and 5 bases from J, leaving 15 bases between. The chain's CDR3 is CASSPSTATTEAFF. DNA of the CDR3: TGCGCCAGCAGCCCTTCGACAGCCACTACTGAAGCTTTCTTT.

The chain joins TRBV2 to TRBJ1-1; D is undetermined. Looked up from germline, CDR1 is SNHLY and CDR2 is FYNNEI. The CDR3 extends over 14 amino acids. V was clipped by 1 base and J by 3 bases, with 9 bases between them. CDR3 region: CASSEGVGDTEAFF. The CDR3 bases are TGTGCCAGCAGTGAAGGGGTAGGTGACACTGAAGCTTTCTTT.

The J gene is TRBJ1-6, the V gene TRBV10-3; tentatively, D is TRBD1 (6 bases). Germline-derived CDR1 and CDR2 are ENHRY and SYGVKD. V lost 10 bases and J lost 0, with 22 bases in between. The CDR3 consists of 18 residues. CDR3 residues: CATTDRLDTSSYNSPLHF. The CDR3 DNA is TGTGCCACCACCGACAGGCTGGATACCAGCTCCTATAATTCACCCCTCCACTTT.

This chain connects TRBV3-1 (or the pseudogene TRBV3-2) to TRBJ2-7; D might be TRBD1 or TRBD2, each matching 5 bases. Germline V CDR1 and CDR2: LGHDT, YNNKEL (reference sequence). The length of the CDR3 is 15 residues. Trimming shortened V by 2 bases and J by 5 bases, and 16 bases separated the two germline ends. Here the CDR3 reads CASSQFQGRFHEQYF. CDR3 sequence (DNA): TGTGCCAGCAGCCAATTCCAGGGACGGTTCCACGAGCAGTACTTC.

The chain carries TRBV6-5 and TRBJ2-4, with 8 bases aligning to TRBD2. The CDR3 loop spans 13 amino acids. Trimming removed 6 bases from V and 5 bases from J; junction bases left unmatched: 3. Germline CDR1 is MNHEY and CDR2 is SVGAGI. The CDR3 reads CASRTREENIQYF. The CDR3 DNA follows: TGTGCCAGCAGGACGCGGGAGGAAAACATTCAGTACTTC.

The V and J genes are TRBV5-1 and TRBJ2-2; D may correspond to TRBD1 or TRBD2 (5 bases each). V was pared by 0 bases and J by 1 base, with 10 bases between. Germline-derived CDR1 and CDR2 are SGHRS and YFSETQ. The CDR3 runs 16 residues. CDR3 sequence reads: CASSLGGAQNTGELFF. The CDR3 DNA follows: TGCGCCAGCAGCTTGGGAGGGGCGCAGAACACCGGGGAGCTGTTTTTT.

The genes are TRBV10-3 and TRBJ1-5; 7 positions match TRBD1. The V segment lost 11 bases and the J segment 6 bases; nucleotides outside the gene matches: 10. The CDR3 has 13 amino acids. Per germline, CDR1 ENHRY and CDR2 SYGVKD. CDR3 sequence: CAACRGSGQPQHF. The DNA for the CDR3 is TGTGCCGCTTGCAGGGGGTCTGGTCAGCCCCAGCATTTT.

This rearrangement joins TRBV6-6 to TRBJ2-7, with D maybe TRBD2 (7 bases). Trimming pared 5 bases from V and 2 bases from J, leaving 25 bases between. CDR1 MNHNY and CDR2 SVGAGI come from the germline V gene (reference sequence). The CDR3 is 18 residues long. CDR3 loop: CASSQIHLRGQFTYEQYF. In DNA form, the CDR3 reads TGTGCCAGCAGTCAAATACACCTGCGGGGGCAGTTCACCTACGAGCAGTACTTC.

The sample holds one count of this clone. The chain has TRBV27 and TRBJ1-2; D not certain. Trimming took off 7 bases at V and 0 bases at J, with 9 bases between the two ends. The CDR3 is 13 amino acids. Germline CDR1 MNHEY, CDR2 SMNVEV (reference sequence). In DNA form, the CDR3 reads TGTGCCAGCACCCCGGGGTCTAACTATGGCTACACCTTC. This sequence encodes CASTPGSNYGYTF.

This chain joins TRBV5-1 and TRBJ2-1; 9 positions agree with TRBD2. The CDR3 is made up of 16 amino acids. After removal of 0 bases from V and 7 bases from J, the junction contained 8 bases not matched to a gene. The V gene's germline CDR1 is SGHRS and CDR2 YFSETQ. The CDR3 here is CASSLGVTSGSNEQFF. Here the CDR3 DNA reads TGCGCCAGCAGCTTGGGGGTGACTAGCGGTTCGAATGAGCAGTTCTTC.

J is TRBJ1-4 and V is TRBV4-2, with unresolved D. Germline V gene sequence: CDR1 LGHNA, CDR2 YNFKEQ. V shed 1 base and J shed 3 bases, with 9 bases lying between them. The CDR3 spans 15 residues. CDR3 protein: CASSQVELSNEKLFF. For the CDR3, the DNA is TGTGCCAGCAGCCAAGTAGAGCTTTCTAATGAAAAACTGTTTTTT.

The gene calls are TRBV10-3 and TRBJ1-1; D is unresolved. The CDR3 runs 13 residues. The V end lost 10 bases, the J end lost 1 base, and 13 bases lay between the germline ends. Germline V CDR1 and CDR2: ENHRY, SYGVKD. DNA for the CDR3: TGTGCCAGTAAGTACCAACCGAACACTGAAGCTTTCTTT. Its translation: CASKYQPNTEAFF.

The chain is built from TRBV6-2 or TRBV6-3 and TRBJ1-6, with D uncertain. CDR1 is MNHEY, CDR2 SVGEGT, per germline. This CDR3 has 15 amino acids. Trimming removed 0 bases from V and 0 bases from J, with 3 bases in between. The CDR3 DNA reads TGTGCCAGCAGTTACTCGAGCTCCTATAATTCACCCCTCCACTTT. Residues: CASSYSSSYNSPLHF.

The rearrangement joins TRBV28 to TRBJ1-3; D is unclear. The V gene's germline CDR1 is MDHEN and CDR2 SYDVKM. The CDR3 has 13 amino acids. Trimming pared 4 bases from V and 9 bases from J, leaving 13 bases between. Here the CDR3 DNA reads TGTGCCAGCAGTTCTCCCCACTTAGGCACCATATATTTT. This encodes CASSSPHLGTIYF.

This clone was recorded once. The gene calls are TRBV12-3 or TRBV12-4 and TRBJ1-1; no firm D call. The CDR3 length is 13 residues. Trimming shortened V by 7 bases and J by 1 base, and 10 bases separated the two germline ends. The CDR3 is CASILNTNTEAFF. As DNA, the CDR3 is TGTGCCAGCATCCTAAACACGAACACTGAAGCTTTCTTT.